This passage covers 9 T cell receptor beta chains from one sample sequenced in a study of T cell repertoires in cytomegalovirus infection. TCRdb re-analysed the reads in MiXCR, keeping a single row per CDR3 protein. The sample records 150,000 to 200,000 distinct CDR3 sequences, roughly 14% being singletons. The sequenced sample consisted of PBMCs. The receptors originated from a human donor in good health (CMV status not recorded). Some clones in this sample may be carry-over from other donors' samples.

The chain couples TRBV6-2 or TRBV6-3 to TRBJ1-1; D call uncertain. CDR3 size: 14 residues. CDR1 MNHEY and CDR2 SVGEGT come from the germline V gene. V dropped 9 bases and J dropped 1 base, with 15 bases sitting between them. DNA for the CDR3: TGTGCCAGGGGAGTATCGGTCCGGAACACTGAAGCTTTCTTT. Its protein is CARGVSVRNTEAFF.

This clonotype occurred many times. The chain has TRBV7-2 and TRBJ1-1; D remains ambiguous. CDR1 and CDR2 (germline): SGHTA, FQGNSA. The V end lost 1 base, the J end lost 0 bases, and 6 bases lay between the germline ends. This CDR3 region has 14 residues. CDR3 amino acids: CASSLGRLNTEAFF. CDR3 nucleotide sequence: TGTGCCAGCAGCTTAGGACGGCTGAACACTGAAGCTTTCTTT.

In this sample, this clonotype turned up many times. The chain has TRBV12-3 or TRBV12-4 and TRBJ1-2; TRBD1 aligns across 10 bases. V shed 3 bases, J shed 5 bases, and the junction held 6 bases outside the gene matches. This CDR3 comprises 15 residues. CDR3 DNA sequence: TGTGCCAGCAGTTTGATGGGACAGGGGTCTTATGGCTACACCTTC. This sequence encodes CASSLMGQGSYGYTF.

This clonotype has more than one count but fewer than ten. The chain employs TRBV20-1 and TRBJ2-1, with TRBD2 as a possible D gene (5 bases). Trimming left V 7 bases short and J 4 bases short, with 17 bases between. Germline assignment: CDR1 DFQATT and CDR2 SNEGSKA (reference sequence). The CDR3 sequence is 14 residues long. The CDR3 reads CSGRRLNSYNEQFF. In DNA, the CDR3 is TGCAGTGGAAGGAGGCTAAACTCTTACAATGAGCAGTTCTTC.

The gene calls are TRBV25-1 and TRBJ2-1; D possibly uses TRBD1 or TRBD2 (5 bases each). The CDR3 spans 15 residues. Trimming stripped 5 bases from V and 2 bases from J, with 13 bases between. Germline lookup yields CDR1 MGHDK and CDR2 SYGVNS. The chain's CDR3 is CASSHRDVAYNEQFF. The CDR3 nucleotides are TGTGCCAGCAGTCACCGGGACGTAGCCTACAATGAGCAGTTCTTC.

This clonotype was seen repeatedly, ten times or more. The CDR3 nucleotides are TGTGCCAGCAACCTCCTAGGCAGGGGGAGGACAGATACGCAGTATTTT. Its translation is CASNLLGRGRTDTQYF. V is TRBV7-9 and J is TRBJ2-3; D may be TRBD1 (7 bases). The V gene lost 7 bases and the J gene lost 3 bases, with 20 bases spanning the gap. The length of the CDR3 is 16 residues. From germline, CDR1 is SEHNR and CDR2 FQNEAQ (reference sequence).

This clonotype showed up just a few times. The V call is TRBV5-1, the J call TRBJ1-6; D is ambiguous. This CDR3 region has 16 residues. Looked up from germline, CDR1 is SGHRS and CDR2 is YFSETQ. V shed 0 bases and J shed 5 bases, with 12 bases lying between them. CDR3 coding DNA: TGCGCCAGCAGCTTGGAGGTTGGGCCGAATAATTCACCCCTCCACTTT. Its translation: CASSLEVGPNNSPLHF.

The chain employs TRBV5-5 and TRBJ2-1, with a weak D call TRBD1 (6 bases). V was cut by 7 bases and J by 1 base, with 18 bases left in between. Germline CDR1 reads SGHKS; CDR2 reads YYEKEE (reference sequence). The CDR3 has 16 amino acids. CDR3 region: CASRRGITLSYNEQFF. DNA for the CDR3: TGTGCCAGCCGAAGGGGGATTACTCTTTCCTACAATGAGCAGTTCTTC.

The chain joins TRBV20-1 to TRBJ1-1, with D perhaps matching TRBD1 (5 bases). The CDR3 has 12 residues. Deletions cut 6 bases from V and 1 base from J, with 9 bases between. Germline values: CDR1 DFQATT, CDR2 SNEGSKA (reference sequence). DNA for the CDR3: TGCAGTGCAAGACAGCCGAACACTGAAGCTTTCTTT. It specifies CSARQPNTEAFF.